This T cell receptor beta chain was recorded in a study of CD8+ T cells in alopecia areata. Study information: Each of the treated patients was given oral tofacitinib, 5 to 10 mg twice daily, for moderate-to-severe alopecia areata. Study-wide results and caveats: The study found tofacitinib significantly decreased scalp clonality and expanded CD8+ clones among the top 100.

As for treatment: oral pan-JAK inhibitor, 5-10 mg twice daily. PBMCs, the starting material, were the source of sorted CD4+ and CD8+ T cells. The sequencing template was cDNA reverse transcribed from extracted RNA. TCRdb's copy holds only in-frame clones and misses some; the assay was immunoSEQ multiplex PCR. The data contain more than 200,000 clones, around three fifths of them singletons. Comments on this clone: Its antigen is not known.

From germline, CDR1 is SGHRS and CDR2 YFSETQ. The length of the CDR3 is 15 residues. V lost 4 bases and J lost 6; bases outside the gene matches: 5. Sequencing was performed on CD4+ T cells sorted from blood, taken at week 4, from a patient treated with tofacitinib. This sequence joins TRBV5-1 and TRBJ2-3; the match to TRBD2 covers 13 bases. The receptor was isolated from a human donor with alopecia areata. This CDR3 is CASSLRTSGGDTQYF. The CDR3 nucleotides are TGCGCCAGCAGCCTAAGGACTAGCGGGGGTGATACGCAGTATTTT.